The 25 T cell receptor beta chains listed next were all sequenced from one sample in a study of blood T cell repertoires in COVID-19. Method: immunoSEQ multiplex PCR; TCRdb's copy keeps in-frame clones and lacks some. The data show about 200,000 clones, with more than 85% seen just once and around 0.84% held by the top ten. Input material: peripheral blood. The receptors here all came from a man between 60 and 70 years old with COVID-19, enrolled during active disease.

The CDR3 sequence is CASSRYPAFATGTTNEKLFF. CDR3 in DNA: TGTGCCAGTAGTCGGTACCCAGCTTTTGCCACGGGTACAACTAATGAAAAACTGTTTTTT. The chain carries TRBV19 and TRBJ1-4; D is uncertain. Germline CDR1 is LNHDA and CDR2 is SQIVND (reference sequence). The V and J ends lost 5 bases and 0 bases respectively, with 25 bases between them. The CDR3 is 20 amino acids.

This rearrangement joins TRBV10-3 to TRBJ2-7, with D possibly TRBD1 on 5 matching bases. Germline values: CDR1 ENHRY, CDR2 SYGVKD. This CDR3 has 15 residues. V dropped 6 bases and J dropped 3 bases, with 18 bases sitting between them. The CDR3 DNA reads TGTGCCATCAGGCAGGGCGTTTCATCAGTCTACGAGCAGTACTTC. It codes for CAIRQGVSSVYEQYF.

The rearrangement joins TRBV7-3 to TRBJ2-3; the D gene is possibly TRBD2 (5 bases). Looked up from germline, CDR1 is SGHTA and CDR2 is FQGTGA. Trimming removed 4 bases at V and 4 bases at J, with 18 bases between. The CDR3 spans 16 residues. CDR3 bases: TGTGCCAGCAGCTCCCTCGGGGTTGTGGGAGCAGATACGCAGTATTTT. It yields the protein CASSSLGVVGADTQYF.

In DNA, the CDR3 is TGTGCCAGCAGCTTAGGTAGGGGGCCCTACGAGCAGTACTTC. This encodes CASSLGRGPYEQYF. The chain has TRBV7-3 and TRBJ2-7, with TRBD1 matching 7 bases. Germline CDR1 SGHTA, CDR2 FQGTGA. CDR3 length: 14 residues. Trimming at V came to 2 bases and at J to 2 bases, leaving 3 bases not matched to a gene. Together with reference TRBV7-3 and TRBJ2-7, the CDR3 gives the full variable domain: GAGVSQTPSNKVTEKGKYVELRCDPISGHTALYWYRQSLGQGPEFLIYFQGTGAADDSGLPNDRFFAVRPEGSVSTLKIQRTERGDSAVYLCASSLGRGPYEQYFGPGTRLTVT.

The chain links TRBV25-1 to TRBJ2-7; 8 bases align to TRBD1. This CDR3 is built from 14 residues. V was clipped by 1 base and J by 5 bases; unmatched bases: 4. Germline CDR1 is MGHDK and CDR2 is SYGVNS. The CDR3 nucleotides read TGTGCCAGCAGTGAATCGGCAGGGGGCAACGAGCAGTACTTC. Its protein product is CASSESAGGNEQYF.

This chain connects TRBV3-1 (or the pseudogene TRBV3-2) to TRBJ1-1; D is unresolved. Germline CDR1 reads LGHDT; CDR2 reads YNNKEL (reference sequence). V shed 5 bases and J shed 4 bases, with 14 bases lying between them. The CDR3 loop spans 14 amino acids. The CDR3 region is CASSSFSESTEAFF. CDR3 DNA: TGTGCCAGCAGCTCCTTCAGTGAAAGCACTGAAGCTTTCTTT.

This clone has a single count. This chain connects TRBV6-2 or TRBV6-3 to TRBJ2-1; 8 nucleotides match TRBD2. In germline, CDR1 is MNHEY, CDR2 SVGEGT. V gave up 2 bases and J gave up 4 bases; unmatched junction bases: 4. CDR3 length: 15 residues. The DNA for the CDR3 is TGTGCCAGCAGTTACGCTAGCGGGTTATACAATGAGCAGTTCTTC. Translated: CASSYASGLYNEQFF.

The genes are TRBV10-3 and TRBJ1-3, with TRBD1 as a possible D gene (5 bases). The CDR3 loop spans 13 amino acids. The V gene lost 4 bases and the J gene lost 4 bases, with 8 bases spanning the gap. Per germline, CDR1 ENHRY and CDR2 SYGVKD. CDR3 protein: CAISGTIGNTIYF. The CDR3 region has the DNA TGTGCCATCAGTGGGACAATCGGAAACACCATATATTTT.

This chain uses TRBV6-5 with TRBJ2-1; 11 bases align to TRBD1. The germline CDR1 and CDR2 sequences are MNHEY and SVGAGI. The CDR3 runs to 14 residues. V shed 6 bases, J shed 10 bases, and the junction held 8 bases outside the gene matches. The CDR3 sequence: CASSHGQGAREQFF. CDR3 nucleotides: TGTGCCAGCAGCCACGGACAGGGGGCGAGGGAGCAGTTCTTC.

The chain joins TRBV7-2 to TRBJ2-2; D is possibly TRBD2 (5 bases). The length of the CDR3 is 15 residues. Trimming pared 1 base from V and 5 bases from J, leaving 11 bases between. CDR1 and CDR2 (germline): SGHTA, FQGNSA. Here the CDR3 reads CASSLEYRGTGELFF. The CDR3 DNA reads as TGTGCCAGCAGCTTAGAGTATCGGGGAACCGGGGAGCTGTTTTTT.

The V and J genes are TRBV6-4 and TRBJ2-2, with TRBD2 identical over 10 bases. CDR1 is MRHNA, CDR2 SNTAGT, per germline. The CDR3 runs 17 residues. V dropped 6 bases and J dropped 5; count of bases not matched to a gene: 12. DNA of the CDR3: TGTGCCAGCAGCCCGAGAGCGGGAGGGGAACCTACCGGGGAGCTGTTTTTT. This encodes CASSPRAGGEPTGELFF.

V usage is TRBV6-5 and J usage is TRBJ2-7, with D possibly matching TRBD2 (6 bases). Trimming pared 5 bases from V and 3 bases from J, leaving 14 bases between. Germline CDR1 and CDR2: MNHEY and SVGAGI. The CDR3 spans 14 residues. The CDR3: CASSMAGNVYEQYF. CDR3 in DNA: TGTGCCAGCAGTATGGCGGGGAATGTCTACGAGCAGTACTTC.

This chain uses TRBV6-5 with TRBJ1-2, with TRBD1 identical over 7 bases. CDR1 and CDR2 from the germline V gene are MNHEY and SVGAGI. This CDR3 is 13 amino acids long. Germline trimming cut 9 bases from V and 4 bases from J; bases unmatched to any gene: 8. The CDR3 nucleotides are TGTGCCAGTCGAACTGGGACAGTCTATGGCTACACCTTC. It is translated as CASRTGTVYGYTF.

The rearrangement links TRBV9 to TRBJ2-1; the match to TRBD1 covers 9 bases. The CDR3 is 15 residues long. J was trimmed by 2 bases and V by 7 bases; bases with no gene match: 7. CDR1 and CDR2 (germline): SGDLS, YYNGEE. In DNA form, the CDR3 reads TGTGCCAGCTCTCGGGGGACAGGGCCCTACAATGAGCAGTTCTTC. Translated: CASSRGTGPYNEQFF. The variable domain in full, with the rest retrieved from reference TRBV9 and TRBJ2-1, is DSGVTQTPKHLITATGQRVTLRCSPRSGDLSVYWYQQSLDQGLQFLIQYYNGEERAKGNILERFSAQQFPDLHSELNLSSLELGDSALYFCASSRGTGPYNEQFFGPGTRLTVL.

V usage is TRBV30 and J usage is TRBJ2-2, with a possible D match to TRBD1 (5 bases). Per the germline V gene, CDR1 is GTSNPN and CDR2 is SVGIG (reference sequence). The germline V and J ends were trimmed by 3 bases and 4 bases, with 15 bases remaining between them. CDR3 length: 15 residues. This CDR3 is CAWSLGAGFTGELFF. The CDR3 DNA sequence: TGTGCCTGGAGCCTAGGGGCAGGGTTCACCGGGGAGCTGTTTTTT. Filled out from reference TRBV30 and TRBJ2-2, the complete variable domain reads SQTIHQWPATLVQPVGSPLSLECTVEGTSNPNLYWYRQAAGRGLQLLFYSVGIGQISSEVPQNLSASRPQDRQFILSSKKLLLSDSGFYLCAWSLGAGFTGELFFGEGSRLTVL.

This chain connects TRBV2 to TRBJ2-2; 9 positions match TRBD2. Germline-derived CDR1 and CDR2 are SNHLY and FYNNEI. The CDR3 contains 16 residues. With V trimmed by 4 bases and J by 3 bases, 6 bases remained unmatched. The CDR3 spells CASSVLAGIDTGELFF. The CDR3 nucleotides are TGTGCCAGCAGTGTGCTAGCGGGAATTGACACCGGGGAGCTGTTTTTT.

The chain has TRBV9 and TRBJ2-1; D possibly corresponds to TRBD2 (5 bases). V lost 0 bases and J lost 0, with 7 bases in between. Germline-derived CDR1 and CDR2 are SGDLS and YYNGEE. This CDR3 comprises 15 residues. The CDR3 reads CASSVVGSSYNEQFF. CDR3 nucleotide sequence: TGTGCCAGCAGCGTAGTTGGGAGCTCCTACAATGAGCAGTTCTTC.

V usage is TRBV11-2 and J usage is TRBJ2-1; D perhaps matches TRBD2 (6 bases). CDR3 size: 15 residues. Germline V lookup: CDR1 SGHAT, CDR2 FQNNGV. The V gene lost 1 base and the J gene lost 4 bases, with 11 bases spanning the gap. CDR3 coding DNA: TGTGCCAGCAGCTTAGCTTTGGGGACTTACAATGAGCAGTTCTTC. It is translated as CASSLALGTYNEQFF.

The chain uses TRBV2 and TRBJ2-1; 9 nucleotides line up with TRBD1. V was clipped by 5 bases and J by 9 bases; unmatched bases: 11. The germline CDR1 and CDR2 sequences are SNHLY and FYNNEI. This CDR3 is built from 15 residues. The chain's CDR3 is CASSRPGQGLSEQFF. CDR3 sequence (DNA): TGTGCCAGCAGTCGTCCGGGACAGGGTCTTAGTGAGCAGTTCTTC.

V gene TRBV6-5 combines with J gene TRBJ1-1, with a possible D match to TRBD1 (5 bases). The CDR3 is 12 amino acids. CDR1 is MNHEY, CDR2 SVGAGI, per germline. Trimming shortened V by 2 bases and J by 10 bases, and 11 bases separated the two germline ends. The CDR3 DNA follows: TGTGCCAGCAGTTACCCGACCGGGGGAGCTTTCTTT. Encoded protein: CASSYPTGGAFF.

V is TRBV7-6 and J is TRBJ1-1; TRBD1 agrees at 7 bases. The CDR3 sequence is 13 residues long. Germline V lookup: CDR1 SGHVS, CDR2 FNYEAQ. J was trimmed by 3 bases and V by 5 bases; bases with no gene match: 3. CDR3 nucleotides: TGTGCCAGCAGCGTAGACAGGGACACTGAAGCTTTCTTT. Translating gives CASSVDRDTEAFF.

The chain links TRBV7-9 to TRBJ1-2; no firm D call. Trimming pared 1 base from V and 3 bases from J, leaving 12 bases between. CDR3 length: 15 amino acids. Germline assignment: CDR1 SEHNR and CDR2 FQNEAQ (reference sequence). The CDR3 protein is CASSLERTGYYGYTF. Here the CDR3 DNA reads TGTGCCAGCAGCTTAGAAAGGACGGGATACTATGGCTACACCTTC.

The chain employs TRBV10-3 and TRBJ2-7; 9 nucleotides line up with TRBD2. The CDR3 loop spans 13 amino acids. The V gene end was trimmed by 8 bases and the J gene end by 2 bases; junction bases not matched to a gene: 4. Germline V lookup: CDR1 ENHRY, CDR2 SYGVKD. CDR3: CAIAASGTYEQYF. The CDR3 DNA reads TGTGCCATCGCCGCTAGCGGGACCTACGAGCAGTACTTC.

The rearrangement uses TRBV5-5 and TRBJ2-3, with 10 bases fitting TRBD1. Germline V CDR1 and CDR2: SGHKS, YYEKEE (reference sequence). This CDR3 has 18 residues. V shed 1 base, J shed 0 bases, and the junction held 8 bases outside the gene matches. The CDR3 sequence: CASSLLPPGQGSTDTQYF. The CDR3 nucleotides read TGTGCCAGCAGCTTGCTGCCTCCGGGACAGGGGAGCACAGATACGCAGTATTTT. The whole variable domain, remainder taken from reference TRBV5-5 and TRBJ2-3, is DAGVTQSPTHLIKTRGQQVTLRCSPISGHKSVSWYQQVLGQGPQFIFQYYEKEERGRGNFPDRFSARQFPNYSSELNVNALLLGDSALYLCASSLLPPGQGSTDTQYFGPGTRLTVL.

This clone was picked up one time. V is TRBV5-1 and J is TRBJ2-3; possibly TRBD2 for D (7 bases). The V gene lost 0 bases and the J gene lost 2 bases, with 13 bases spanning the gap. Germline V lookup: CDR1 SGHRS, CDR2 YFSETQ. This CDR3 has 16 residues. In DNA form, the CDR3 reads TGCGCCAGCAGCTTGGGTGCGGGGGCAATCACAGATACGCAGTATTTT. It encodes CASSLGAGAITDTQYF.